The entry that follows covers one T cell receptor (beta chain) sequence. The CDR3 loop spans 17 amino acids. V was clipped by 3 bases and J by 1 base, with 18 bases between them. Looked up from germline, CDR1 is SEHNR and CDR2 is FQNEAQ (reference sequence). Sorted-subset replicate PCR reactions were performed with about 200 ng DNA, corresponding to some 32,000 T cell genomes. The repertoire was sequenced with immunoSEQ multiplex PCR; TCRdb's copy has only in-frame clones and lacks some. The repertoire holds around 980,000 clones, with about four fifths as singletons. The data belong to a study of shared clonotypes between healthy human individuals. In the study overall: A donor's plate count was three for CD4 naive and three for CD4 memory; CD8 naive had two and CD8 memory one.

This sequence was found in a man aged 18 to 35 in good health. Some clones in this sample may be carry-over from other donors' samples. The V and J genes are TRBV7-9 and TRBJ1-1; possible D gene TRBD1, 5 bases. Sequencing used memory CD4+ T cells from PBMCs. The subset denotes: CD45RA-negative fraction. CDR3 nucleotide sequence: TGTGCCAGCAGCTTGGGAAGGGCGTGGGGGTCGAACACTGAAGCTTTCTTT. This sequence encodes CASSLGRAWGSNTEAFF.